The 27 T cell receptor beta chains below come from one sample, sequenced in a study of T cell responses to AZD1222 COVID-19 vaccine. Profiled with immunoSEQ multiplex PCR; TCRdb holds only in-frame clones, not every one. The sample records about 180,000 clones, around 94% being singletons. The specimen comprised peripheral blood, sampled 28 days after the second AZD1222 dose. The receptor source for this set is an adult who received the AZD1222 COVID-19 vaccine.

V gene TRBV6-5 combines with J gene TRBJ1-2, with TRBD1 matching 8 bases. Trimming at V came to 7 bases and at J to 6 bases, leaving 7 bases not matched to a gene. The germline V gene encodes CDR1 MNHEY and CDR2 SVGAGI. This CDR3 contains 13 residues. CDR3 protein: CASKQGDWDGYTF. DNA for the CDR3: TGTGCCAGCAAACAGGGGGATTGGGATGGCTACACCTTC.

The chain recombines TRBV6-2 or TRBV6-3 with TRBJ1-2, with TRBD1 identical over 9 bases. Germline values: CDR1 MNHEY, CDR2 SVGEGT. This CDR3 is built from 17 residues. Trimming at V came to 2 bases and at J to 2 bases, leaving 9 bases not matched to a gene. CDR3 amino acids: CASSYMRAGQGNYGYTF. The CDR3 nucleotides read TGTGCCAGCAGTTACATGAGGGCGGGACAGGGCAACTATGGCTACACCTTC.

The chain is built from TRBV24-1 and TRBJ2-1, with D possibly matching TRBD2 (6 bases). Between the trimmed V and J ends, which lost 7 bases and 0 bases, there was a span of 15 bases. From germline, CDR1 is KGHDR and CDR2 SFDVKD. The CDR3 covers 16 residues. The CDR3 DNA sequence: TGTGCCACCAGCACTGCGGGGAAGAGCTCCTACAATGAGCAGTTCTTC. Translating it yields CATSTAGKSSYNEQFF.

This chain uses TRBV9 with TRBJ1-3, with TRBD1 matching 9 bases. V was clipped by 0 bases and J by 6 bases; unmatched bases: 7. Germline V gives CDR1 SGDLS, CDR2 YYNGEE. The CDR3 consists of 16 residues. CDR3 residues: CASSVAGQGVENTIYF. As DNA, the CDR3 is TGTGCCAGCAGCGTAGCGGGACAGGGAGTAGAAAACACCATATATTTT. Full variable domain (rest looked up from reference TRBV9 and TRBJ1-3): DSGVTQTPKHLITATGQRVTLRCSPRSGDLSVYWYQQSLDQGLQFLIQYYNGEERAKGNILERFSAQQFPDLHSELNLSSLELGDSALYFCASSVAGQGVENTIYFGEGSWLTVV.

The chain employs TRBV6-4 and TRBJ2-1; tentative D call: TRBD2 (7 bases). Germline CDR1 reads MRHNA; CDR2 reads SNTAGT. Trimming took off 8 bases at V and 1 base at J, with 15 bases between the two ends. This CDR3 contains 15 residues. The CDR3 sequence: CASSRGAHSYNEQFF. Written as DNA, the CDR3 is TGTGCCAGCTCTCGGGGGGCCCATTCCTACAATGAGCAGTTCTTC.

The chain is built from TRBV18 and TRBJ1-4; the D gene is possibly TRBD1 (5 bases). The V end was cut by 3 bases, the J end by 4 bases, with 9 bases between. The CDR3 is 14 residues long. In germline, CDR1 is KGHSH, CDR2 LQKENI. CDR3 in amino acids: CASSPGRVNEKLFF. As DNA, the CDR3 is TGTGCCAGCTCACCGGGCAGGGTTAATGAAAAACTGTTTTTT.

V is TRBV7-8 and J is TRBJ1-2, with TRBD1 matching 9 bases. J was trimmed by 7 bases and V by 6 bases; bases with no gene match: 6. The CDR3 consists of 13 residues. CDR1 and CDR2 from the germline V gene are SGHVS and FQNEAQ. The CDR3 DNA follows: TGTGCCAGCAGTCCGACAGGGGGGTCTGGCTACACCTTC. Translation: CASSPTGGSGYTF.

J is TRBJ2-2 and V is TRBV7-3; 7 nucleotides agree with TRBD2. The trim removed 0 bases at V and 5 bases at J, leaving 6 bases unmatched. The CDR3 spans 16 residues. Germline CDR1 and CDR2: SGHTA and FQGTGA. The CDR3 coding sequence is TGTGCCAGCAGCTTAACAGGGACTATGAGGACCGGGGAGCTGTTTTTT. Translation gives CASSLTGTMRTGELFF.

The rearrangement uses TRBV4-1 and TRBJ2-3; D not resolved. The V and J ends lost 0 bases and 8 bases respectively, with 12 bases between them. Germline CDR1 MGHRA, CDR2 YSYEKL. The CDR3 extends over 14 amino acids. The CDR3 is CASSQELIASTQYF. The CDR3 region has the DNA TGCGCCAGCAGCCAAGAGCTTATAGCTAGTACGCAGTATTTT.

The genes are TRBV2 and TRBJ2-7; TRBD2 agrees at 9 bases. The germline V gene encodes CDR1 SNHLY and CDR2 FYNNEI. This CDR3 contains 12 residues. The junction had 2 bases not matched to a gene; V was cut back by 8 bases and J by 3 bases. DNA of the CDR3: TGTGCCAGCTTTAGCGGGGGCTACGAGCAGTACTTC. Amino acids: CASFSGGYEQYF.

The chain is built from TRBV7-8 and TRBJ2-7, with 7 bases aligning to TRBD1. J gave up 0 bases and V 2 bases, and 13 bases lay outside the gene matches. Germline CDR1 reads SGHVS; CDR2 reads FQNEAQ. This CDR3 has 18 amino acids. The CDR3 DNA follows: TGTGCCAGCAGCTTAAAAAGGATTCCCGCAGGGGGCTCCTACGAGCAGTACTTC. This translates into CASSLKRIPAGGSYEQYF.

CDR3 in amino acids: CASSITTTRTDTQYF. In DNA, the CDR3 is TGTGCCAGTAGTATAACGACTACCCGCACAGATACGCAGTATTTT. The chain combines TRBV19 with TRBJ2-3; TRBD2 is a possible D gene (5 bases). The CDR3 sequence is 15 residues long. V lost 2 bases, J lost 1 base, and 10 bases lay in between. Germline CDR1 is LNHDA and CDR2 is SQIVND (reference sequence).

As DNA, the CDR3 is TGTGCCAGCAGCTCGGGGACAGTCACTGAAGCTTTCTTT. Translation: CASSSGTVTEAFF. The V and J genes are TRBV5-6 and TRBJ1-1; 7 nucleotides agree with TRBD1. Germline V gene data show CDR1 as SGHDT and CDR2 as YYEEEE. Germline trimming cut 3 bases from V and 4 bases from J; bases unmatched to any gene: 3. There are 13 residues in the CDR3.

The V call is TRBV10-3, the J call TRBJ1-1, with D hard to call. This CDR3 is 12 amino acids long. The germline V gene has CDR1 ENHRY and CDR2 SYGVKD. V dropped 10 bases and J dropped 2 bases, with 11 bases sitting between them. CDR3 loop: CASLRDNTEAFF. The CDR3 coding sequence is TGTGCCAGCCTCCGGGATAACACTGAAGCTTTCTTT.

CDR3 residues: CASSQKTSFYEQYF. CDR3 nucleotides: TGCGCCAGCAGCCAAAAAACCTCCTTCTATGAGCAGTACTTC. V gene TRBV4-3 combines with J gene TRBJ2-7; D is ambiguous. CDR3 length equals 14 residues. V lost 2 bases, J lost 7 bases, and 15 bases lay in between. Germline lookup yields CDR1 LGHNA and CDR2 YSLEER.

The rearrangement links TRBV7-2 to TRBJ2-1; D uncertain. Trimming took 5 bases from V and 0 from J, leaving 14 bases between them. There are 16 residues in the CDR3. Germline-derived CDR1 and CDR2 are SGHTA and FQGNSA. The CDR3 bases are TGTGCCAGCAGCCAATCGGCGAGCCGCTCCTACAATGAGCAGTTCTTC. As protein: CASSQSASRSYNEQFF.

The rearrangement uses TRBV7-2 and TRBJ2-7; the match to TRBD1 covers 7 bases. This CDR3 region has 13 residues. The germline V gene encodes CDR1 SGHTA and CDR2 FQGNSA. Trimming at V came to 3 bases and at J to 5 bases, leaving 4 bases not matched to a gene. CDR3 loop: CASSLSRGNEQYF. DNA for the CDR3: TGTGCCAGCAGCTTGTCCAGGGGGAACGAGCAGTACTTC.

CDR3 protein: CASSQTSASSADTQYF. The CDR3, as DNA: TGTGCCAGCAGCCAAACAAGCGCCTCGTCAGCAGATACGCAGTATTTT. The rearrangement links TRBV3-1 (or the pseudogene TRBV3-2) to TRBJ2-3; D gene unclear. The germline CDR1 and CDR2 sequences are LGHDT and YNNKEL (reference sequence). Deletions cut 2 bases from V and 4 bases from J, with 16 bases between. The CDR3 spans 16 residues.

The rearrangement joins TRBV21-1 to TRBJ2-1. TRBV21-1 is designated a pseudogene. The CDR3 length is 11 residues. The DNA of the CDR3 is TGTGCCAGCAGCTGCTACAATGAGCAGTTCTTC. This codes for CASSCYNEQFF.

The J gene is TRBJ1-5, the V gene TRBV5-1; D is uncertain. Trimming took 5 bases from V and 2 from J, leaving 11 bases between them. CDR3 size: 14 residues. The germline V gene encodes CDR1 SGHRS and CDR2 YFSETQ. CDR3 nucleotides: TGCGCCAGCAGTTTAGAGGGAGGCAATCAGCCCCAGCATTTT. The encoded protein is CASSLEGGNQPQHF.

CDR3 residues: CASSHPYLTGNGANVLTF. CDR3 in DNA: TGTGCCAGCAGCCATCCATATTTAACAGGGAACGGGGCCAACGTCCTGACTTTC. This chain connects TRBV7-6 to TRBJ2-6; D possibly corresponds to TRBD1 (6 bases). The germline V gene encodes CDR1 SGHVS and CDR2 FNYEAQ. This CDR3 region has 18 residues. Trimming cost V 5 bases and J 4 bases, with 21 bases left between them.

As to this clone: A read error may produce the germline difference seen at one junction end. The V call is TRBV10-2, the J call TRBJ2-7; D is possibly TRBD2 (5 bases). This CDR3 contains 12 residues. CDR1 and CDR2 from the germline V gene are WSHSY and SAAADI. In DNA form, the CDR3 reads TGCGCCAGCAATGAGGGAAACTACGAGCAGTACTTC. This gives the protein CASNEGNYEQYF.

This clone was detected only once. Other DNA sequences in the sample encode the same CDR3. The V gene is TRBV6-5, the J gene TRBJ1-2, with 8 bases fitting TRBD1. This CDR3 is built from 14 residues. CDR1 and CDR2 from the germline V gene are MNHEY and SVGAGI. V was clipped by 3 bases and J by 8 bases; unmatched bases: 8. The CDR3: CASSYGQGAGGYTF. The CDR3 DNA reads TGTGCCAGCAGTTATGGGCAGGGGGCGGGGGGCTACACCTTC.

This chain connects TRBV5-6 to TRBJ1-2; D unclear. Trimming left V 1 base short and J 0 bases short, with 10 bases between. Germline values: CDR1 SGHDT, CDR2 YYEEEE. The CDR3 is 15 residues long. The CDR3 region is CASSLRYLANYGYTF. In DNA, the CDR3 is TGTGCCAGCAGCTTGCGGTACCTCGCTAACTATGGCTACACCTTC.

The V and J genes are TRBV3-1 (or the pseudogene TRBV3-2) and TRBJ2-7, with 7 bases aligning to TRBD1. Trimming at V came to 4 bases and at J to 2 bases, leaving 8 bases not matched to a gene. The CDR3 has 15 residues. The germline V gene has CDR1 LGHDT and CDR2 YNNKEL (reference sequence). CDR3 loop: CASSPRDSPTYEQYF. CDR3 bases: TGTGCCAGCAGCCCTAGGGACAGTCCCACCTACGAGCAGTACTTC.

The chain recombines TRBV18 with TRBJ2-5, with TRBD1 matching 12 bases. CDR3 size: 15 residues. Trimming cost V 3 bases and J 1 base; bases outside gene matches: 0. Germline V lookup: CDR1 KGHSH, CDR2 LQKENI. The CDR3 spells CASSPGQGAQETQYF. The CDR3 DNA reads as TGTGCCAGCTCACCGGGACAGGGGGCCCAAGAGACCCAGTACTTC.

The chain is built from TRBV9 and TRBJ2-3, with TRBD1 matching over 9 bases. The trim removed 4 bases at V and 0 bases at J, leaving 6 bases unmatched. CDR1 is SGDLS and CDR2 is YYNGEE in the germline V gene. The CDR3 covers 16 residues. Here the CDR3 reads CASSSRTGVSTDTQYF. The CDR3 DNA follows: TGTGCCAGCAGCTCACGGACAGGGGTGAGCACAGATACGCAGTATTTT.